This is a list of T cell receptor beta chains from one sample in a study of blood T cell repertoires in COVID-19. The assay was immunoSEQ multiplex PCR, and TCRdb's table has in-frame clones only and misses some. The data show approximately 230,000 clones, nearly 90% seen once. The material sequenced was peripheral blood. The receptors come from a young man with active or convalescent COVID-19. CDR3s include the opening cysteine and the closing phenylalanine or tryptophan. A D gene is named only where the DNA matches it firmly. For some rows the clone size is stated as once, few or many, or as a class when expanded; others skip it.

>NA|TRBJ1-4|NA|TRBV14
CASSPWRGREEKLFF
TGTGCCAGCAGCCCCTGGAGGGGTCGGGAGGAAAAACTGTTTTTT
>NA|TRBJ1-2|NA|TRBV10-2
CASSHGSNYGYTF
TGCGCCAGCAGCCATGGGAGTAACTATGGCTACACCTTC
>NA|TRBJ1-1|NA|TRBV19
CASSPTVKNTEAFF
TGTGCCAGTAGTCCCACGGTAAAGAACACTGAAGCTTTCTTT
>NA|TRBJ1-2|TRBD1|TRBV2
CASRSTGSYTF
TGTGCCAGCAGATCGACAGGGAGCTACACCTTC
>NA|TRBJ2-7|NA|TRBV3-1/TRBV3-2
CASSQDLVRGYEQYF
TGTGCCAGCAGCCAAGATCTAGTTAGGGGATACGAGCAGTACTTC
>NA|TRBJ1-2|NA|TRBV14
CASSPSGTYYGYTF
TGTGCCAGCAGCCCCTCTGGCACCTACTATGGCTACACCTTC
>NA|TRBJ1-5|NA|TRBV12-3/TRBV12-4
CARSMRACQPQHF
TGTGCCAGATCTATGCGGGCGTGCCAGCCCCAGCATTTT
>NA|TRBJ1-2|NA|TRBV18
CASSPNSLNYGYTF
TGTGCCAGCTCACCAAACAGCCTTAACTATGGCTACACCTTC
>NA|TRBJ2-5|TRBD2|TRBV6-5
CASSRTSGSETQYF
TGTGCCAGCAGCCGGACTAGCGGGAGTGAGACCCAGTACTTC
>NA|TRBJ2-3|TRBD2|TRBV7-9
CASSPLAGITDTQYF
TGTGCCAGCAGCCCTCTAGCGGGGATCACAGATACGCAGTATTTT
>NA|TRBJ1-3|NA|TRBV30
CAWSVRQGNTIYF
TGTGCCTGGAGTGTAAGACAAGGAAACACCATATATTTT
>once|TRBJ1-3|TRBD1|TRBV20-1
CSAARPGDRAF
TGCAGTGCCGCCAGGCCGGGGGACAGGGCCTTT
>NA|TRBJ2-3|NA|TRBV6-5
CASSYLGGLPTDTQYF
TGTGCCAGCAGTTACCTAGGAGGGCTACCCACAGATACGCAGTATTTT
>NA|TRBJ2-1|TRBD2|TRBV28
CASSPLTSGRSEQFF
TGTGCCAGCAGTCCCCTGACTAGCGGGAGGTCTGAGCAGTTCTTC
>NA|TRBJ2-5|NA|TRBV7-3
CASSRSGEETQYF
TGTGCCAGCAGCCGATCGGGTGAGGAGACCCAGTACTTC
>NA|TRBJ2-5|TRBD1|TRBV7-9
CASSSGGRETQYF
TGTGCCAGCAGTTCAGGGGGCCGCGAGACCCAGTACTTC
>NA|TRBJ2-7|TRBD2|TRBV7-2
CASTPTSGREQYF
TGTGCCAGCACCCCTACTAGCGGAAGAGAGCAGTACTTC
>NA|TRBJ2-7|TRBD2|TRBV11-3
CASSTRGLAGEEVEQYF
TGTGCCAGCAGCACCAGGGGACTAGCGGGAGAGGAAGTCGAGCAGTACTTC
>NA|TRBJ2-5|NA|TRBV14
CASSRRSGSLGQETQYF
TGTGCCAGCAGCCGAAGATCAGGCAGTTTAGGACAAGAGACCCAGTACTTC
>NA|TRBJ2-6|NA|TRBV5-1
CASSANLVVGANVLTF
TGCGCCAGCAGCGCGAACCTTGTTGTGGGGGCCAACGTCCTGACTTTC
>NA|TRBJ1-5|TRBD1|TRBV7-2
CASSLQGGNQPQHF
TGTGCCAGCAGCTTACAGGGGGGCAATCAGCCCCAGCATTTT
>once|TRBJ1-5|NA|TRBV4-1
CASSTRGTIQPQHF
TGCGCCAGCAGCACCCGGGGGACTATCCAGCCCCAGCATTTT
>once|TRBJ1-1|NA|TRBV7-3
CASSFYPRQENTEAFF
TGTGCCAGCAGTTTCTACCCGCGACAGGAAAACACTGAAGCTTTCTTT
>NA|TRBJ1-2|TRBD1|TRBV3-1/TRBV3-2
CASTSTGNGYTF
TGTGCCAGCACTTCGACAGGGAACGGCTACACCTTC
>once|TRBJ2-7|TRBD1|TRBV5-5
CASSWGQGTYEQYF
TGTGCCAGCAGCTGGGGACAGGGCACGTACGAGCAGTACTTC
>NA|TRBJ2-7|NA|TRBV6-2/TRBV6-3
CASSYATGSHEQYF
TGTGCCAGCAGTTACGCCACAGGGTCCCACGAGCAGTACTTC
>NA|TRBJ1-1|NA|TRBV10-3
CAISESGSRRQAFF
TGTGCCATCAGTGAGTCGGGGAGCCGACGGCAAGCTTTCTTT
>few|TRBJ2-7|TRBD1|TRBV6-2/TRBV6-3
CASSKTGFFEQYF
TGTGCCAGCAGCAAGACAGGGTTCTTCGAGCAGTACTTC
>NA|TRBJ1-5|NA|TRBV28
CASSGNQPQHF
TGTGCCAGCAGCGGTAATCAGCCCCAGCATTTT
>few|TRBJ1-2|NA|TRBV4-1
CASSQRAGDNYGYTF
TGCGCCAGCAGCCAGCGCGCAGGGGACAACTATGGCTACACCTTC
>NA|TRBJ1-5|NA|TRBV18
CASSPDTDQPQHF
TGTGCCAGCTCACCGGACACTGATCAGCCCCAGCATTTT
>NA|TRBJ2-1|TRBD2|TRBV19
CASSIRLLAEGYNEQFF
TGTGCCAGTAGTATCCGGCTACTAGCGGAAGGCTACAATGAGCAGTTCTTC
>NA|TRBJ1-2|NA|TRBV6-6
CASSEVSANYGYTF
TGTGCCAGCAGCGAAGTATCGGCTAACTATGGCTACACCTTC
>NA|TRBJ2-2|TRBD2|TRBV7-8
CASSLTGGLAGNRELFF
TGTGCCAGCAGCTTAACTGGAGGACTAGCGGGGAACCGGGAGCTGTTTTTT
>NA|TRBJ2-2|NA|TRBV5-1
CASSLTRTGELFF
TGCGCCAGCAGCTTGACTAGGACCGGGGAGCTGTTTTTT
>NA|TRBJ2-1|NA|TRBV7-2
CASSLEGLWRPNEQFF
TGTGCCAGCAGCTTAGAAGGACTTTGGAGGCCAAATGAGCAGTTCTTC
>once|TRBJ1-5|TRBD1|TRBV15
CATSRTGAISHKHF
TGTGCCACCAGCAGAACAGGGGCTATCAGCCACAAGCATTTT
>NA|TRBJ2-1|TRBD2|TRBV25-1
CASSGREGAYNEQFF
TGTGCCAGCAGTGGGCGGGAGGGTGCCTACAATGAGCAGTTCTTC
>NA|TRBJ2-5|TRBD2|TRBV5-1
CASSPRLAGGPAHF
TGCGCCAGCAGCCCCAGACTAGCGGGGGGCCCAGCTCACTTC
>NA|TRBJ2-7|NA|TRBV24-1
CATSDSYSYEQYF
TGTGCCACCAGTGATTCCTACAGTTACGAGCAGTACTTC
>NA|TRBJ1-5|NA|TRBV12-3/TRBV12-4
CASSFGQGQPQHF
TGTGCCAGCAGTTTCGGTCAGGGGCAGCCCCAGCATTTT
>NA|TRBJ1-1|NA|TRBV6-2/TRBV6-3
CASSAGGKGNTEAFF
TGTGCCAGCAGCGCGGGAGGGAAGGGGAACACTGAAGCTTTCTTT
>NA|TRBJ2-6|TRBD1|TRBV19
CASSIKGQQSNVLTF
TGTGCCAGTAGTATAAAGGGACAGCAATCCAACGTCCTGACTTTC
>NA|TRBJ2-3|TRBD1|TRBV6-5
CASSRDRGTDTQYF
TGTGCCAGCAGTAGGGACAGGGGCACAGATACGCAGTATTTT
>NA|TRBJ2-1|TRBD2|TRBV5-4
CASSLGLARLNEQFF
TGTGCCAGCAGCCTAGGACTAGCCCGGCTTAATGAGCAGTTCTTC
>NA|TRBJ2-7|NA|TRBV11-2
CASSLATSFSYEQYF
TGTGCCAGCAGCTTAGCCACTAGTTTTTCCTACGAGCAGTACTTC
>NA|TRBJ2-1|NA|TRBV5-4
CASSRDGGEQFF
TGTGCCAGCAGCAGGGACGGGGGTGAGCAGTTCTTC
>NA|TRBJ1-1|NA|TRBV7-2
CASSFLGGVNTEAFF
TGTGCCAGCAGCTTCCTAGGGGGAGTGAACACTGAAGCTTTCTTT
>NA|TRBJ1-6|NA|TRBV6-1
CASSEIKGAGRSPLHF
TGTGCCAGCAGTGAAATTAAAGGGGCAGGGCGTTCACCCCTCCACTTT
>NA|TRBJ1-2|NA|TRBV28
CASSLGGNYGYTF
TGTGCCAGCAGTTTAGGAGGGAACTATGGCTACACCTTC
>NA|TRBJ1-5|TRBD1|TRBV2
CASSPTGTGGRQPQHF
TGTGCCAGCAGCCCAACCGGGACAGGGGGACGTCAGCCCCAGCATTTT
>NA|TRBJ2-3|TRBD2|TRBV19
CASSGFAGGTDTQYF
TGTGCCAGTAGTGGTTTCGCGGGGGGCACAGATACGCAGTATTTT
>NA|TRBJ2-7|NA|TRBV7-9
CASSPSSSYEQYF
TGTGCCAGCAGTCCTTCGAGCTCCTACGAGCAGTACTTC
>few|TRBJ1-4|TRBD1|TRBV11-2
CASSRDRTVGELFF
TGTGCCAGCAGTCGGGACAGAACGGTTGGGGAACTGTTTTTT